This T cell receptor (beta chain) was sequenced during a study of cytomegalovirus exposure and HLA in healthy donors. This clone came up many times. What it binds is not known. Assay used: immunoSEQ multiplex PCR; TCRdb lists only in-frame clones, some missing. The repertoire holds around 220,000 clones, with approximately 88% as singletons. Study results and limitations: Both high specificity and high sensitivity reportedly marked the classifier's diagnosis of cytomegalovirus status. Most TCR sequences were uncommon, yet certain public TCRs appeared in many donors.

Sequencing used PBMCs. The receptor's source is a woman aged 25 to 45 in good health and CMV-seropositive.

Here the CDR3 reads CASSDGQGAGELFF. CDR3 coding DNA: TGTGCCAGCAGTGACGGACAGGGGGCCGGGGAGCTGTTTTTT. The rearrangement links TRBV6-4 to TRBJ2-2, with TRBD1 identical over 10 bases. Trimming removed 2 bases from V and 6 bases from J; junction bases left unmatched: 0. There are 14 residues in the CDR3. CDR1 is MRHNA, CDR2 SNTAGT, per germline.